A selection of T cell receptor beta chains follows, all from one sample in a study of radiation and T cells in renal cell carcinoma. Clones were sequenced by immunoSEQ multiplex PCR, and TCRdb holds only the in-frame ones, with some missing. The sample contains about 10,000 clones, nearly 60% of which appear only once. The material sequenced was tumor tissue, taken from a patient whose treatment was nephrectomy without radiotherapy. The receptors were gathered from a man aged 35 to 55 with renal cell carcinoma. CDR3s include the opening cysteine and the closing phenylalanine or tryptophan. Each record gives: D gene, V gene, J gene, clone size, CDR3 protein, CDR3 DNA. A D gene is named only where the DNA matches it firmly. Clone size is stated in some rows and not others, as once, few, many or a class when expanded.

d_call: .; v_call: TRBV5-6; j_call: TRBJ1-6; clone_size: .; cdr3_aa: CASSLEAANNSPLHF; cdr3_nt: TGTGCCAGCAGCTTGGAGGCCGCAAATAATTCACCCCTCCACTTT
d_call: .; v_call: TRBV29-1; j_call: TRBJ2-1; clone_size: .; cdr3_aa: CSSAVGAGDNEQFF; cdr3_nt: TGCAGCTCTGCGGTAGGCGCGGGCGACAATGAGCAGTTCTTC
d_call: .; v_call: TRBV2; j_call: TRBJ2-2; clone_size: .; cdr3_aa: CASRERGYTGELFF; cdr3_nt: TGTGCCAGCAGAGAAAGGGGATACACCGGGGAGCTGTTTTTT
d_call: TRBD1; v_call: TRBV28; j_call: TRBJ2-7; clone_size: .; cdr3_aa: CASSSGQGAEF; cdr3_nt: TGTGCCAGCAGTTCCGGACAGGGGGCAGAATTC
d_call: TRBD1; v_call: TRBV6-1; j_call: TRBJ1-5; clone_size: .; cdr3_aa: CASSSGQGGNQPQHF; cdr3_nt: TGTGCCAGCAGTTCGGGACAGGGCGGCAATCAGCCCCAGCATTTT
d_call: TRBD1; v_call: TRBV28; j_call: TRBJ2-3; clone_size: .; cdr3_aa: CASSFSQGGTDTQYF; cdr3_nt: TGTGCCAGCAGTTTTAGTCAGGGGGGCACAGATACGCAGTATTTT
d_call: .; v_call: TRBV5-5; j_call: TRBJ1-6; clone_size: few; cdr3_aa: CASSTTDRSSPLHF; cdr3_nt: TGTGCCAGCAGCACTACAGACAGGTCCTCACCCCTCCACTTT
d_call: .; v_call: TRBV7-8; j_call: TRBJ2-5; clone_size: .; cdr3_aa: CASSHTETQYF; cdr3_nt: TGTGCCAGCAGCCATACAGAGACCCAGTACTTC
d_call: .; v_call: TRBV7-6; j_call: TRBJ1-1; clone_size: .; cdr3_aa: CASSLVGLNTEAFF; cdr3_nt: TGTGCCAGCAGCTTAGTCGGGCTGAACACTGAAGCTTTCTTT
d_call: .; v_call: TRBV4-1; j_call: TRBJ2-2; clone_size: .; cdr3_aa: CASSQGAVNTGELFF; cdr3_nt: TGCGCCAGCAGCCAAGGAGCGGTTAACACCGGGGAGCTGTTTTTT
d_call: .; v_call: TRBV5-6; j_call: TRBJ1-1; clone_size: few; cdr3_aa: CASSQDMGGTEAFF; cdr3_nt: TGTGCCAGCAGCCAGGACATGGGGGGCACTGAAGCTTTCTTT
d_call: .; v_call: TRBV5-6; j_call: TRBJ2-3; clone_size: .; cdr3_aa: CASSLGSGTDTQYF; cdr3_nt: TGTGCCAGCAGCTTGGGCTCAGGGACAGATACGCAGTATTTT
d_call: TRBD1; v_call: TRBV19; j_call: TRBJ1-1; clone_size: .; cdr3_aa: CASSVQGGYTEAFF; cdr3_nt: TGTGCCAGTAGTGTACAGGGGGGATACACTGAAGCTTTCTTT
d_call: .; v_call: TRBV19; j_call: TRBJ1-1; clone_size: .; cdr3_aa: CASSIRGVHVNTEAFF; cdr3_nt: TGTGCCAGTAGTATACGGGGGGTCCATGTGAACACTGAAGCTTTCTTT
d_call: .; v_call: TRBV30; j_call: TRBJ2-7; clone_size: few; cdr3_aa: CAWSVAFDGEQYF; cdr3_nt: TGTGCCTGGAGTGTAGCCTTTGATGGGGAGCAGTACTTC
d_call: .; v_call: TRBV9; j_call: TRBJ2-2; clone_size: once; cdr3_aa: CASSVPPSSTGELFF; cdr3_nt: TGTGCCAGCAGCGTACCCCCTAGCAGCACCGGGGAGCTGTTTTTT
d_call: TRBD2; v_call: TRBV9; j_call: TRBJ2-5; clone_size: .; cdr3_aa: CASSVWSGGEETQYF; cdr3_nt: TGTGCCAGCAGCGTGTGGAGTGGGGGGGAAGAGACCCAGTACTTC
d_call: .; v_call: TRBV7-9; j_call: TRBJ1-1; clone_size: .; cdr3_aa: CASSLEAGTEAFF; cdr3_nt: TGTGCCAGCAGCTTAGAGGCTGGCACTGAAGCTTTCTTT
d_call: .; v_call: TRBV6-4; j_call: TRBJ2-1; clone_size: .; cdr3_aa: CASSDPPLRNEQFF; cdr3_nt: TGTGCCAGCAGTGACCCCCCACTAAGGAATGAGCAGTTCTTC
d_call: .; v_call: TRBV20-1; j_call: TRBJ2-1; clone_size: .; cdr3_aa: CSATLIHEQFF; cdr3_nt: TGCAGTGCGACGCTCATCCATGAGCAGTTCTTC
d_call: .; v_call: TRBV29-1; j_call: TRBJ2-3; clone_size: .; cdr3_aa: CSGGSTDTQYF; cdr3_nt: TGCAGCGGGGGGAGCACAGATACGCAGTATTTT
d_call: TRBD2; v_call: TRBV7-9; j_call: TRBJ2-5; clone_size: .; cdr3_aa: CASSYDGGEQETQYF; cdr3_nt: TGTGCCAGCAGCTACGACGGGGGGGAGCAAGAGACCCAGTACTTC
d_call: .; v_call: TRBV11-3; j_call: TRBJ2-6; clone_size: .; cdr3_aa: CASSLQQGPGANVLTF; cdr3_nt: TGTGCCAGCAGCTTACAACAGGGCCCTGGGGCCAACGTCCTGACTTTC
d_call: .; v_call: TRBV4-2; j_call: TRBJ2-1; clone_size: medium-sized; cdr3_aa: CASQTAAQLQGRVEQFF; cdr3_nt: TGTGCCAGCCAAACGGCGGCCCAGCTGCAGGGGCGAGTCGAGCAGTTCTTC
d_call: TRBD1; v_call: TRBV7-2; j_call: TRBJ2-7; clone_size: .; cdr3_aa: CASSSDRGPYEQYF; cdr3_nt: TGTGCCAGCAGCTCTGACAGGGGTCCCTACGAGCAGTACTTC
d_call: TRBD1; v_call: TRBV4-3; j_call: TRBJ1-4; clone_size: .; cdr3_aa: CASSRGQGASANEKLFF; cdr3_nt: TGCGCCAGCAGCAGGGGACAGGGGGCTTCAGCTAATGAAAAACTGTTTTTT
d_call: TRBD1; v_call: TRBV29-1; j_call: TRBJ1-1; clone_size: few; cdr3_aa: CSVDIQGAAEAFF; cdr3_nt: TGCAGCGTTGATATACAGGGGGCCGCTGAAGCTTTCTTT
d_call: .; v_call: TRBV11-2; j_call: TRBJ1-6; clone_size: .; cdr3_aa: CASSLGRGGSPLHF; cdr3_nt: TGTGCCAGCAGCTTAGGGAGGGGAGGCTCACCCCTCCACTTT
d_call: .; v_call: TRBV10-3; j_call: TRBJ2-7; clone_size: .; cdr3_aa: CAISDAVHNYEQYF; cdr3_nt: TGTGCCATCAGTGACGCGGTACACAACTACGAGCAGTACTTC
d_call: .; v_call: TRBV13; j_call: TRBJ1-1; clone_size: few; cdr3_aa: CASSLGTNTEAFF; cdr3_nt: TGTGCCAGCAGCCTAGGTACGAACACTGAAGCTTTCTTT
d_call: .; v_call: TRBV19; j_call: TRBJ2-4; clone_size: few; cdr3_aa: CASSMGLDIDIQYF; cdr3_nt: TGTGCCAGTAGTATGGGACTGGATATAGACATTCAGTACTTC
d_call: TRBD1; v_call: TRBV9; j_call: TRBJ2-1; clone_size: few; cdr3_aa: CASSVAGTGANEQFF; cdr3_nt: TGTGCCAGCAGCGTAGCTGGGACAGGGGCCAATGAGCAGTTCTTC
d_call: TRBD2; v_call: TRBV9; j_call: TRBJ2-1; clone_size: .; cdr3_aa: CASSVPGGSYNEQFF; cdr3_nt: TGTGCCAGCAGCGTACCGGGGGGCTCCTACAATGAGCAGTTCTTC
d_call: TRBD2; v_call: TRBV18; j_call: TRBJ2-5; clone_size: .; cdr3_aa: CASILAGGQETQYF; cdr3_nt: TGTGCCAGCATCCTAGCGGGAGGACAAGAGACCCAGTACTTC
d_call: .; v_call: TRBV6-1; j_call: TRBJ1-2; clone_size: .; cdr3_aa: CASSEETGYGYTF; cdr3_nt: TGTGCCAGCAGTGAAGAGACAGGATATGGCTACACCTTC
d_call: TRBD1; v_call: TRBV28; j_call: TRBJ1-5; clone_size: .; cdr3_aa: CASSQTGLEQPQHF; cdr3_nt: TGTGCCAGCAGCCAGACAGGGTTGGAGCAGCCCCAGCATTTT
d_call: .; v_call: TRBV7-9; j_call: TRBJ2-5; clone_size: .; cdr3_aa: CASSLGRTLLGEETQYF; cdr3_nt: TGTGCCAGCAGCTTAGGGCGGACCCTGTTGGGGGAAGAGACCCAGTACTTC
d_call: .; v_call: TRBV11-1; j_call: TRBJ1-2; clone_size: .; cdr3_aa: CASSPGQALRDPNYGYTF; cdr3_nt: TGTGCCAGCAGCCCCGGCCAGGCCTTGAGGGACCCTAACTATGGCTACACCTTC
d_call: TRBD1; v_call: TRBV25-1; j_call: TRBJ1-2; clone_size: .; cdr3_aa: CASSDFLSGTGVYGYTF; cdr3_nt: TGTGCCAGCAGTGATTTTCTATCCGGGACAGGGGTCTATGGCTACACCTTC
d_call: .; v_call: TRBV5-4; j_call: TRBJ1-4; clone_size: .; cdr3_aa: CASSSTNGGPNEKLFF; cdr3_nt: TGTGCCAGCAGCAGCACGAACGGCGGTCCAAATGAAAAACTGTTTTTT
d_call: .; v_call: TRBV19; j_call: TRBJ2-1; clone_size: .; cdr3_aa: CASRPNGPSNEQFF; cdr3_nt: TGTGCCAGTAGACCAAATGGCCCGAGCAATGAGCAGTTCTTC
d_call: .; v_call: TRBV28; j_call: TRBJ1-2; clone_size: .; cdr3_aa: CASRGQIYGRGGGYTF; cdr3_nt: TGTGCCAGCAGAGGACAGATCTATGGCCGCGGCGGTGGCTACACCTTC
d_call: .; v_call: TRBV11-1; j_call: TRBJ2-7; clone_size: few; cdr3_aa: CASSFPSYEQYF; cdr3_nt: TGTGCCAGCAGCTTTCCCTCCTACGAGCAGTACTTC
d_call: .; v_call: TRBV15; j_call: TRBJ1-3; clone_size: .; cdr3_aa: CATSSRAPGAGNTIYF; cdr3_nt: TGTGCCACCAGCTCTCGGGCCCCCGGGGCTGGAAACACCATATATTTT
d_call: TRBD1; v_call: TRBV13; j_call: TRBJ1-2; clone_size: large; cdr3_aa: CASSPRDRGRGEGFNYGYTF; cdr3_nt: TGTGCCAGCAGCCCCCGGGACAGGGGGCGCGGGGAGGGTTTTAACTATGGCTACACCTTC
d_call: TRBD2; v_call: TRBV14; j_call: TRBJ2-1; clone_size: medium-sized; cdr3_aa: CASSQAGAGGNEQFF; cdr3_nt: TGTGCCAGCAGCCAAGCCGGCGCGGGAGGGAATGAGCAGTTCTTC
d_call: .; v_call: TRBV10-3; j_call: TRBJ1-4; clone_size: .; cdr3_aa: CAISEAVGTGNEKLFF; cdr3_nt: TGTGCCATCAGTGAGGCCGTCGGGACGGGTAATGAAAAACTGTTTTTT
d_call: TRBD2; v_call: TRBV11-3; j_call: TRBJ2-5; clone_size: once; cdr3_aa: CASRMAGGQETQYF; cdr3_nt: TGTGCCAGCAGAATGGCGGGAGGGCAAGAGACCCAGTACTTC
d_call: .; v_call: TRBV6-6; j_call: TRBJ1-6; clone_size: .; cdr3_aa: CASSLPHNSPLHF; cdr3_nt: TGTGCCAGCTCCCTCCCTCATAATTCACCCCTCCACTTT
d_call: TRBD1; v_call: TRBV14; j_call: TRBJ2-3; clone_size: .; cdr3_aa: CASSYGQGTDTQYF; cdr3_nt: TGTGCCAGCAGCTACGGACAGGGTACAGATACGCAGTATTTT
d_call: TRBD2; v_call: TRBV4-1; j_call: TRBJ2-4; clone_size: few; cdr3_aa: CASSAYLGGTADIQYF; cdr3_nt: TGCGCCAGCAGCGCCTACTTGGGAGGGACGGCAGACATTCAGTACTTC
d_call: .; v_call: TRBV6-6; j_call: TRBJ1-1; clone_size: .; cdr3_aa: CASKGTEAFF; cdr3_nt: TGTGCCAGCAAAGGCACTGAAGCTTTCTTT
d_call: TRBD1; v_call: TRBV4-1; j_call: TRBJ1-3; clone_size: .; cdr3_aa: CASSPGTGFGNTIYF; cdr3_nt: TGCGCCAGCAGCCCTGGGACAGGGTTTGGAAACACCATATATTTT
d_call: TRBD1; v_call: TRBV29-1; j_call: TRBJ2-7; clone_size: few; cdr3_aa: CSAGQGKNEQYF; cdr3_nt: TGCAGCGCTGGACAGGGCAAGAACGAGCAGTACTTC
d_call: TRBD1; v_call: TRBV7-2; j_call: TRBJ1-1; clone_size: few; cdr3_aa: CASSSPGQVNTEAFF; cdr3_nt: TGTGCCAGCAGCTCCCCGGGACAGGTGAACACTGAAGCTTTCTTT
d_call: TRBD1; v_call: TRBV30; j_call: TRBJ1-1; clone_size: few; cdr3_aa: CAWRWGQMNTEAFF; cdr3_nt: TGTGCCTGGAGATGGGGACAGATGAACACTGAAGCTTTCTTT
d_call: TRBD2; v_call: TRBV15; j_call: TRBJ2-7; clone_size: few; cdr3_aa: CATSIGRGVYEQYF; cdr3_nt: TGTGCCACCAGCATCGGGCGGGGGGTCTACGAGCAGTACTTC
d_call: .; v_call: TRBV6-4; j_call: TRBJ1-1; clone_size: .; cdr3_aa: CASSPGRDTEAFF; cdr3_nt: TGTGCCAGCAGCCCCGGTCGCGACACTGAAGCTTTCTTT
d_call: TRBD1; v_call: TRBV6-5; j_call: TRBJ1-2; clone_size: medium-sized; cdr3_aa: CASSYWNAQGAGYTF; cdr3_nt: TGTGCCAGCAGTTACTGGAATGCACAGGGGGCGGGCTACACCTTC
d_call: .; v_call: TRBV11-3; j_call: TRBJ2-5; clone_size: .; cdr3_aa: CASSLRFGETQYF; cdr3_nt: TGTGCCAGCAGCTTGAGGTTCGGGGAGACCCAGTACTTC